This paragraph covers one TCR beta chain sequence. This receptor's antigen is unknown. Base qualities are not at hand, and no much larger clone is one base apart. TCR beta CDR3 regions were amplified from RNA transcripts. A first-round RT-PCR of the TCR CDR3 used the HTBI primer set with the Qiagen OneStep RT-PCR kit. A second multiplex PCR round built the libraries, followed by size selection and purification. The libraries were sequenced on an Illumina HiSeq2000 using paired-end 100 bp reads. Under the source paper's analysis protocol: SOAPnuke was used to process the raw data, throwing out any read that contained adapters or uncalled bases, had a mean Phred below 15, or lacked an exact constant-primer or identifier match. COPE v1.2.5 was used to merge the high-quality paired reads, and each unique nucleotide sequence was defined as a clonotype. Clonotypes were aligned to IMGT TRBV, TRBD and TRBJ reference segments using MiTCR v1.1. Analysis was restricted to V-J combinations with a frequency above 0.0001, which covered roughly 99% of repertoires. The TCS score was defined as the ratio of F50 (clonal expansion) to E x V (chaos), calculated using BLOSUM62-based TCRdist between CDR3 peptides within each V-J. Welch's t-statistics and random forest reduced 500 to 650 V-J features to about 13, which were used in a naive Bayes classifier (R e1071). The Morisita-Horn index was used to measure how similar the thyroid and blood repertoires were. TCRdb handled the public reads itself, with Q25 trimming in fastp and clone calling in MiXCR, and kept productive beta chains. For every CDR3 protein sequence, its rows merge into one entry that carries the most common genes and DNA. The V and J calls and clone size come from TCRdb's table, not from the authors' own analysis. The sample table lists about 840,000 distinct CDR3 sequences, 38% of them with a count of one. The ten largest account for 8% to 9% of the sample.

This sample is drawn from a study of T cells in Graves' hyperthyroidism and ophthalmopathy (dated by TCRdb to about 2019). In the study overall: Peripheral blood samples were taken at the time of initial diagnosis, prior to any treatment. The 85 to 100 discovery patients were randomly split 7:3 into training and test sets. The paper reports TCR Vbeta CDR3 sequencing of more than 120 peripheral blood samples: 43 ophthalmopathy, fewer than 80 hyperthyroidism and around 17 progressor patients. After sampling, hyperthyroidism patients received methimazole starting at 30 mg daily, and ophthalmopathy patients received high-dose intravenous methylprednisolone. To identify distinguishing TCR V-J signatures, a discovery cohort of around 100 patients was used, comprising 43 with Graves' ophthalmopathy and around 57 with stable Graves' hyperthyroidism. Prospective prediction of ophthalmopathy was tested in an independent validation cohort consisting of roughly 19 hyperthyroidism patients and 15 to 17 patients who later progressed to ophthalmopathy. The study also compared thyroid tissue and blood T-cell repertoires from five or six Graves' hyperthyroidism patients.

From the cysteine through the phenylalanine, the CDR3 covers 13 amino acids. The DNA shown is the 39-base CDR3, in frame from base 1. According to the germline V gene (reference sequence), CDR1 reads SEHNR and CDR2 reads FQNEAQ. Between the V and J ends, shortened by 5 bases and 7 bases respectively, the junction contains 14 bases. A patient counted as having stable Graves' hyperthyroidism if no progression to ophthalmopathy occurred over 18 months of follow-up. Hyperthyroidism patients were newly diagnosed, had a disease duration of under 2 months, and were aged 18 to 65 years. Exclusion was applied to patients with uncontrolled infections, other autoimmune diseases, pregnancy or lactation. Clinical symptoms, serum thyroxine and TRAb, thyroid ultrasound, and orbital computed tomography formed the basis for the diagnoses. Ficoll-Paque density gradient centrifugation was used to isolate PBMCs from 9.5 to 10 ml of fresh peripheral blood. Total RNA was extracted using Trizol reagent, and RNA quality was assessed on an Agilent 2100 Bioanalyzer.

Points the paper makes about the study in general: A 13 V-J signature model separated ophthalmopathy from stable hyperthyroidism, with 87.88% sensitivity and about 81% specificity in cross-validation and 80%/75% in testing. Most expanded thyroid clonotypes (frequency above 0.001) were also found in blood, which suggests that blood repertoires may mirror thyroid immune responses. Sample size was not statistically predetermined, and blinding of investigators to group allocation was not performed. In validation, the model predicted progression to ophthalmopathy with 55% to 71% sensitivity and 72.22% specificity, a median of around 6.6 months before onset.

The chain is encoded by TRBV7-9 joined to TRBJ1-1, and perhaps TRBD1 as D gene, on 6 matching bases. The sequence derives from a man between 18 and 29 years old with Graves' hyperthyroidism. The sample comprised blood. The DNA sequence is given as TGTGCCAGCAGCCCCCGGCAGGACAGTGAAGCTTTCTTT. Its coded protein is CASSPRQDSEAFF.